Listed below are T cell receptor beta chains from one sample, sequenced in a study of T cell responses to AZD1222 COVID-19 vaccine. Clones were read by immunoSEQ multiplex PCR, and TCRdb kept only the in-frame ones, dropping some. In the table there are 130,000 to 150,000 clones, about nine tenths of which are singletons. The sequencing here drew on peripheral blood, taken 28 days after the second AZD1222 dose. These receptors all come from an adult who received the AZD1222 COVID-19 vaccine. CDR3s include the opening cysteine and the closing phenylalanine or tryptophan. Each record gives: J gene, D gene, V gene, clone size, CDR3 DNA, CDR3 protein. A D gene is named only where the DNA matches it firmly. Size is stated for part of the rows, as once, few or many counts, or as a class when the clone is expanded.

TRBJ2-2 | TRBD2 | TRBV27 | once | TGTGCCAGCAGTCAGGGACTAGCGGGAGTTACAGGGGAGCTGTTTTTT | CASSQGLAGVTGELFF
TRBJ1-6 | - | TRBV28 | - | TGTGCCAGCACCACCCTTCGAGAGGCAGCAATAAAATCACCCCTCCACTTT | CASTTLREAAIKSPLHF
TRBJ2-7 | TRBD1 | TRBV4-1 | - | TGCGCCAGCAGCCCCGGGACAGGGGCCTACGAGCAGTACTTC | CASSPGTGAYEQYF
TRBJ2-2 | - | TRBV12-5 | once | TGTGCTAGTGGTTCCTCAGGGGGGGACACCGGGGAGCTGTTTTTT | CASGSSGGDTGELFF
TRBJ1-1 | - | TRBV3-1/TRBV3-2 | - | TGTGCCAGCACCCAGGATAGGCGGAACACTGAAGCTTTCTTT | CASTQDRRNTEAFF
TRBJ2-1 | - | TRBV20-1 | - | TGCAGTGCTAGAATAACCGCTGAGCAGTTCTTC | CSARITAEQFF
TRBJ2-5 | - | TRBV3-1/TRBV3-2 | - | TGTGCCAGCAGCCAAGGCCCCGGGAGTTATTTACAAGAGACCCAGTACTTC | CASSQGPGSYLQETQYF
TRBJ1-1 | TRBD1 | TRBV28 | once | TGTGCCAGCAGTTTATTTGGCGTCGGGGGACAGGCCCGATCGACTGAAGCTTTCTTT | CASSLFGVGGQARSTEAFF
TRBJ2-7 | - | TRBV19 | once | TGTGCCAGTAGTAGACTGGGGGGCCCGTACGAGCAGTACTTC | CASSRLGGPYEQYF
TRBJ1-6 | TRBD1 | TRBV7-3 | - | TGTGCCAGCAGCCTTACAGGGGGAGCGAGTTCACCCCTCCACTTT | CASSLTGGASSPLHF
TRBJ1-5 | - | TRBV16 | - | TGTGCCAGCAGCCAATGGGATCAGCCCCAGCATTTT | CASSQWDQPQHF
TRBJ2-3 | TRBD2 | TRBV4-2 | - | TGTGCCAGCAGCCCTCTAGCGGGAGTTGACACAGATACGCAGTATTTT | CASSPLAGVDTDTQYF
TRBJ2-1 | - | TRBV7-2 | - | TGTGCCAGCAGCTTAGCTGGGGCAGGAAACTACAATGAGCAGTTCTTC | CASSLAGAGNYNEQFF
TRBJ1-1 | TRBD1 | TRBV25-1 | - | TGTGCCAGCAGCCCAGCCCCAGGGGGCGGCGGCGCTGAAGCTTTCTTT | CASSPAPGGGGAEAFF
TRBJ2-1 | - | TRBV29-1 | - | TGCAGCGTTGACCCCAGGACAGAAAAGTCAGATGAGCAGTTCTTC | CSVDPRTEKSDEQFF
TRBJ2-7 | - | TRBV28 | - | TGTGCCAGCACCACCAACCCCCACGAGCAGTACTTC | CASTTNPHEQYF
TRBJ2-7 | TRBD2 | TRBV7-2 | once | TGTGCCAGCAGTATACAGGGGATTACTAGCGGGGAAACGTACGAGCAGTACTTC | CASSIQGITSGETYEQYF
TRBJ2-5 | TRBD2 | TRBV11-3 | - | TGTGCCAGCAGCTTAGATATGGGTGCTAGCGGTGGGGCCCAGTACTTC | CASSLDMGASGGAQYF
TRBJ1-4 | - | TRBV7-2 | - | TGTGCCAGCAGCTTAGAGTGGTCTCGGGGGAAACTGTTTTTT | CASSLEWSRGKLFF
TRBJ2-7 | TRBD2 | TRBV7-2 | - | TGTGCCAGCTCTGGGGTCCGTGGGAGGGCCGGTGTTTACGAGCAGTACTTC | CASSGVRGRAGVYEQYF
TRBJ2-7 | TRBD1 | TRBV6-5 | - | TGTGCCAGCAGTTGGGGACAGGGATCCTACGAGCAGTACTTC | CASSWGQGSYEQYF
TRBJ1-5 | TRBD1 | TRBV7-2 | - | TGTGCCAGCAGCTTAAACCAGGGGGATCAGCCCCAGCATTTT | CASSLNQGDQPQHF
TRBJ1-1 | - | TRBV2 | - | TGTGCCAGCAGTCCCACATCTATCATGAACACTGAAGCTTTCTTT | CASSPTSIMNTEAFF
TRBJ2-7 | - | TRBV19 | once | TGTGCCAGTAGTATGGAGACAGACTCCTACGAGCAGTACTTC | CASSMETDSYEQYF
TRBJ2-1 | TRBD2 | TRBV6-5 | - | TGTGCCAGCAGTTACTCGCCGACTAGCGGGAGGGTTGAGCAGTTCTTC | CASSYSPTSGRVEQFF
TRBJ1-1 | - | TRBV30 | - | TGTGCCTGGAGTGTAGGGTATGAAGCTTTCTTT | CAWSVGYEAFF
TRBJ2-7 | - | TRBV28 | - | TGTGCCAGCAGTTCCGCCCACGAGCAGTACTTC | CASSSAHEQYF
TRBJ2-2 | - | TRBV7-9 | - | TGTGCCAGCAGCTCCCAGGTGGGGAGGTACACCGGAGAGCTGTTTTTT | CASSSQVGRYTGELFF
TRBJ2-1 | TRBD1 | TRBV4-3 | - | TGCGCCAGCAGCCAGGATCGACAGGGACCCTACAATGAGCAGTTCTTC | CASSQDRQGPYNEQFF
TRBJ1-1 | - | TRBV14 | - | TGTGCCAGCAGCCTTTTTAGGACATTGACAGGGAACACTGAAGCTTTCTTT | CASSLFRTLTGNTEAFF
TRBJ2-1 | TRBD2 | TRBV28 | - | TGTGCCAGCAGTTCCCCCTCAGCGGGAGGAAATGAGCAGTTCTTC | CASSSPSAGGNEQFF
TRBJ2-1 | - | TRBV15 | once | TGTGCCACCAGCAGGGGATGGGGGAGAGCCTACAATGAGCAGTTCTTC | CATSRGWGRAYNEQFF
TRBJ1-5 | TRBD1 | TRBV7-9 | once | TGTGCCAGCAGCTTAGGAAGGACAGGGGGCGGGGATAGCAATCAGCCCCAGCATTTT | CASSLGRTGGGDSNQPQHF
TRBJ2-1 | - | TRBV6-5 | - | TGTGCCAGCGGGAGGGGTACAACAGGGGCCGATGAGCAGTTCTTC | CASGRGTTGADEQFF
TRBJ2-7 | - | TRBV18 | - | TGTGCCAGCTCACCAAGGTCCCAACAGACGTACGAGCAGTACTTC | CASSPRSQQTYEQYF
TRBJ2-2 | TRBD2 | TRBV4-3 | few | TGCGCCAGCAGCCAAGGCGCGGGGCTAGCGGCTCAATACACCGGGGAGCTGTTTTTT | CASSQGAGLAAQYTGELFF
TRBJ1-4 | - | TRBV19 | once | TGTGCCAGCACAAGCGTTGGGACGGCTAATGAAAAACTGTTTTTT | CASTSVGTANEKLFF
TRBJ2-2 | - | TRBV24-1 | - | TGTGCCACCAGTCGGGAAACCGGGGAGCTGTTTTTT | CATSRETGELFF
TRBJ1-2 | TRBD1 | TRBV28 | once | TGTGCCAGCAGTTATTTACAGGGGAACTATGGCTACACCTTC | CASSYLQGNYGYTF